A single T cell receptor (beta chain) is shown here with its context. Exposed volunteers were people who met a COVID-19 case within 2 weeks before study entry. V gave up 0 bases and J gave up 2 bases; unmatched junction bases: 3. The germline V gene encodes CDR1 SGHDT and CDR2 YYEEEE. This CDR3 contains 15 residues. The sample comes from a study of blood T cell repertoires in COVID-19. Study overall: The United States, Italy and Spain were the sources of the acute and convalescent COVID-19 samples. The analysed material was cDNA or gDNA that came from T cells, B-cell-depleted T cells, or PBMCs.

Using immunoSEQ multiplex PCR, the repertoire was profiled, and TCRdb retains in-frame clones only, with some absent. The sample holds 350,000 to 450,000 clones; around nine tenths are singletons and the top ten take 1.4%. The chain is built from TRBV5-6 and TRBJ1-2, with TRBD1 matching over 8 bases. This TCR was sampled from a woman in her late teens or twenties who had been exposed to COVID-19. Sequenced material: PBMCs or T cells enriched from blood (not recorded which). The CDR3 sequence: CASSLGTGPNYGYTF. The CDR3 DNA follows: TGTGCCAGCAGCTTGGGGACAGGGCCGAACTATGGCTACACCTTC.